This TCR beta chain was sequenced for a study of cytomegalovirus exposure and HLA in healthy donors. Study-wide findings and caveats: In vitro data verified a few CMV-associated chains as specific for CMV antigens.

Profiling relied on immunoSEQ multiplex PCR, and the TCRdb table lists in-frame clones only, not all of them. This table holds 150,000 to 200,000 clones, roughly 91% found once. As to this clone: As yet, its antigen is unknown.

The germline V gene encodes CDR1 WNHNN and CDR2 SYGVQD (reference sequence). Trimming cost V 7 bases and J 7 bases; bases outside gene matches: 8. This CDR3 contains 13 residues. The specimen sequenced was PBMCs. The clonotype comes from a woman younger than 30 in good health and CMV-seropositive. The J gene is TRBJ1-1, the V gene TRBV10-1; 8 positions agree with TRBD1. This chain's CDR3 is CASIGQGMSEAFF. CDR3 in DNA: TGCGCCAGCATCGGACAGGGAATGAGTGAAGCTTTCTTT.